This is a list of T cell receptor beta chains from one sample in a study of radiotherapy plus CTLA-4 blockade in lung cancer. This table comes from immunoSEQ multiplex PCR, and its TCRdb copy is limited to in-frame clones, with some not included. The sample contains nearly 95,000 clones, around 80% of which appear only once. Specimen: peripheral blood, collected from a patient treated with radiotherapy plus ipilimumab. These receptors were taken from a human donor with non-small cell lung cancer that progressed on radiotherapy plus ipilimumab. Both conserved end residues are trimmed from each CDR3. A D gene is named only where the DNA matches it firmly. Not every row has a clone size; where given, it reads once, few, many or a size class.

TRBD1	12	.	TRBV28	ASSRTGATDTQY
.	17	.	TRBV9	ASSVEDTGLATYRNEQF
.	13	once	TRBV7-9	ASSPSWGYQETQY
TRBD1	15	.	TRBV5-4	ASSYRKTGVGTGELF
.	14	.	TRBV4-2	ASSQGAGTSTDTQY
.	12	once	TRBV28	ASSLRGGRQGYT
TRBD2	14	.	TRBV10-2	ASSARTSGNTGELF
TRBD1	13	.	TRBV2	ASLTGGFSGNTIY
.	11	once	TRBV28	ASSVPAWETQY
.	12	.	TRBV7-9	ASSLSTSTDTQY
.	12	.	TRBV27	ASSRNIGADTQY
.	15	.	TRBV4-1	ASSQQALSRRLHEQF
.	13	.	TRBV15	ATSRETGSTGELF
TRBD2	13	.	TRBV27	ASSQLAGGTDTQY
.	12	.	TRBV11-3	ASSLEGVGGELF
.	10	.	TRBV5-4	ASSHPNTEAF
TRBD1	13	.	TRBV6-6	ASSSPGTENTEAF
.	16	few	TRBV21-1	ASRQGSATGSGANVLT
TRBD1	12	.	TRBV18	ASSRGQGNSPLH
.	12	.	TRBV5-6	ASSFGGSYNEQF
.	13	once	TRBV11-2	ASSLSTGGAYEQY
TRBD2	15	few	TRBV9	ASSVATSLAGRGEQF
.	12	.	TRBV4-1	ASSPSPDYYGYT
.	13	.	TRBV19	ASSITGIENTEAF
.	13	.	TRBV28	ASSPRWDSTDTQY
.	13	.	TRBV10-1	ASSENPGVSDTQY
.	13	once	TRBV4-1	ASSPWDRGTDTQY
.	10	.	TRBV2	ASSGETGELF
TRBD1	12	.	TRBV6-4	ASSPTGGTDTQY
.	11	.	TRBV27	ASSPWGDNEQF
.	11	.	TRBV7-3	ASSLDRNYEAF
.	12	once	TRBV5-1	ASSLGTTNQPQH
.	13	.	TRBV12-5	ASGLGTGGAGELF
TRBD2	15	few	TRBV11-2	ASSSGTSGRAVNVLT
TRBD1	14	once	TRBV15	ATSRDRGLTNEKLF
.	12	.	TRBV12-5	ASGLGRGGQPQH
.	9	.	TRBV18	ASSPAREQY
.	12	.	TRBV11-3	ASSHGLLGVEQF
.	17	.	TRBV6-1	ASSDPPLEQVSSYNEQF
.	13	once	TRBV7-2	ASSLSGSSKDTQY
.	12	.	TRBV29-1	SVPQGFGTGELF
.	12	.	TRBV15	ATSRDRVPNEQF
.	11	.	TRBV7-2	ASSESRDTEAF
.	15	.	TRBV2	ASSEGRAHEGNQPQH